A single sample gave rise to the 14 T cell receptor beta chains below, sequenced in a study of T cell responses to AZD1222 COVID-19 vaccine. Assay: immunoSEQ multiplex PCR; the TCRdb copy retains only in-frame clones and omits some. The top ten clones hold roughly 3% of a sample with roughly 95,000 clones, more than 85% of them seen once. The sample consisted of peripheral blood, taken 28 days after the second AZD1222 dose. All receptors derive from an adult who received the AZD1222 COVID-19 vaccine.

The chain is built from TRBV30 and TRBJ1-4; no clear D gene. This CDR3 spans 13 amino acids. The germline V gene encodes CDR1 GTSNPN and CDR2 SVGIG (reference sequence). V dropped 3 bases and J dropped 8 bases, with 13 bases sitting between them. The CDR3 nucleotides read TGTGCCTGGAGCCGGAGGGTTTGGGAAAAACTGTTTTTT. It translates to CAWSRRVWEKLFF.

CDR3 nucleotides: TGTGCCAGCAGCCTGCCGGATTACCTAAGAACCTTC. Its translation is CASSLPDYLRTF. The chain has TRBV11-1 and TRBJ1-2; no reliable D call. V was shortened by 5 bases and J by 14 bases, with 18 bases between the two germline ends. There are 12 residues in the CDR3. Per germline, CDR1 SGHAT and CDR2 FQDESV (reference sequence).

This chain connects TRBV11-2 to TRBJ1-6, with a weak D call TRBD1 (5 bases). The V end lost 1 base, the J end lost 9 bases, and 13 bases lay between the germline ends. From germline, CDR1 is SGHAT and CDR2 FQNNGV. The CDR3 spans 15 residues. CDR3 residues: CASSLAAGSASPLHF. For the CDR3, the DNA is TGTGCCAGCAGCTTAGCCGCAGGGTCAGCTTCACCCCTCCACTTT.

The V and J genes are TRBV6-6 and TRBJ1-1, with a tentative D call TRBD1 (6 bases). The CDR3 has 17 residues. V was cut by 5 bases and J by 0 bases, with 19 bases left in between. Germline V gene sequence: CDR1 MNHNY, CDR2 SVGAGI (reference sequence). As DNA, the CDR3 is TGTGCCAGCAGTCCCGTGAAACAGGGTCCGATGAACACTGAAGCTTTCTTT. Translation: CASSPVKQGPMNTEAFF.

This sequence joins TRBV9 and TRBJ2-5, with unresolved D. The ends were cut back, 0 bases at V and 2 bases at J, with 8 bases in the middle. Germline CDR1 is SGDLS and CDR2 is YYNGEE. The CDR3 extends over 14 amino acids. CDR3 bases: TGTGCCAGCAGCGTAGGGTCAGCTCAAGAGACCCAGTACTTC. Translation: CASSVGSAQETQYF.

The chain joins TRBV30 to TRBJ1-2, with D unclear. CDR1 GTSNPN and CDR2 SVGIG come from the germline V gene (reference sequence). The CDR3 is 14 residues long. The V end lost 4 bases, the J end lost 8 bases, and 20 bases lay between the germline ends. This CDR3 is CAWTRRGTEWGYTF. Here the CDR3 DNA reads TGTGCCTGGACCCGCCGTGGCACGGAATGGGGCTACACCTTC.

The chain employs TRBV19 and TRBJ1-6, with D unclear. Per the germline V gene, CDR1 is LNHDA and CDR2 is SQIVND (reference sequence). The CDR3 spans 15 residues. Deletions cut 3 bases from V and 6 bases from J, with 12 bases between. The CDR3 region is CASSMSEGANSPLHF. CDR3 bases: TGTGCCAGTAGTATGTCCGAGGGAGCTAATTCACCCCTCCACTTT.

This chain links TRBV7-2 with TRBJ2-6; no clear D gene. V was clipped by 2 bases and J by 0 bases, with 5 bases between them. Germline V lookup: CDR1 SGHTA, CDR2 FQGNSA. This CDR3 region has 15 residues. The CDR3 spells CASSLRRSGANVLTF. CDR3 sequence (DNA): TGTGCCAGCAGCTTAAGACGCTCTGGGGCCAACGTCCTGACTTTC.

The genes are TRBV19 and TRBJ1-4; the D is unclear. Per germline, CDR1 LNHDA and CDR2 SQIVND (reference sequence). Deletions cut 1 base from V and 8 bases from J, with 14 bases between. This CDR3 is 15 amino acids long. In DNA form, the CDR3 reads TGTGCCAGTAGTATAGCGGGGAGAACCAGGGAAAAACTGTTTTTT. It codes for CASSIAGRTREKLFF.

This clone came up once. The CDR3 nucleotides are TGTGCCTGGAGTGTAGGCCAGGGGGTACTCAATGAGCAGTTCTTC. Its protein product is CAWSVGQGVLNEQFF. V gene TRBV30 combines with J gene TRBJ2-1; 7 bases map to TRBD1. J gave up 6 bases and V 0 bases, and 8 bases lay outside the gene matches. This CDR3 is built from 15 residues. In germline, CDR1 is GTSNPN, CDR2 SVGIG (reference sequence).

The V call is TRBV5-6, the J call TRBJ2-2; D is perhaps TRBD1 (7 bases). The V end lost 4 bases, the J end lost 4 bases, and 14 bases lay between the germline ends. Germline V gene data show CDR1 as SGHDT and CDR2 as YYEEEE. This CDR3 contains 15 residues. CDR3 DNA: TGTGCCAGCAGCCAGGGGGGTTTGAGCACCGGGGAGCTGTTTTTT. Translated: CASSQGGLSTGELFF. Using reference TRBV5-6 and TRBJ2-2 for the parts outside the CDR3, the full variable domain is DAGVTQSPTHLIKTRGQQVTLRCSPKSGHDTVSWYQQALGQGPQFIFQYYEEEERQRGNFPDRFSGHQFPNYSSELNVNALLLGDSALYLCASSQGGLSTGELFFGEGSRLTVL.

This chain joins TRBV19 and TRBJ2-5; TRBD2 matches 9 bases. The CDR3 is 18 residues long. V shed 3 bases and J 1 base; nucleotides not matched to a gene: 12. Looked up from germline, CDR1 is LNHDA and CDR2 is SQIVND (reference sequence). Here the CDR3 reads CASSMGAGGPLSQETQYF. The CDR3 DNA reads TGTGCCAGTAGTATGGGGGCGGGGGGGCCCCTATCCCAAGAGACCCAGTACTTC.

The gene calls are TRBV7-9 and TRBJ2-5, with D perhaps matching TRBD2 (7 bases). Germline lookup yields CDR1 SEHNR and CDR2 FQNEAQ (reference sequence). V lost 4 bases and J lost 4, with 16 bases in between. The CDR3 has 15 amino acids. The CDR3 DNA sequence: TGTGCCAGCAGCTCCCCCGGGGAGGGGGTAGAGACCCAGTACTTC. It translates to CASSSPGEGVETQYF.

This chain uses TRBV5-4 with TRBJ1-2; D is perhaps TRBD1 (5 bases). Germline assignment: CDR1 SGHNT and CDR2 YYREEE (reference sequence). The V and J ends lost 4 bases and 6 bases respectively, with 10 bases between them. This CDR3 has 12 amino acids. CDR3 bases: TGTGCCAGCAGCGCCGGGGGGGATGGCTACACCTTC. Its translation is CASSAGGDGYTF.